This T cell receptor (beta chain) was identified during a study of siplizumab effects on memory and regulatory T cells. The table came from immunoSEQ multiplex PCR; TCRdb's copy has only in-frame clones and leaves some out. The data show 95,000 to 110,000 clones, with 93% seen just once and about 0.62% held by the top ten. Source material: Tregs sorted from blood. The source is a human donor in good health.

This CDR3 reads CAIRGGSMNTEAFF. The CDR3 region has the DNA TGTGCCATCAGGGGGGGGTCCATGAACACTGAAGCTTTCTTT. The chain carries TRBV10-3 and TRBJ1-1, with a weak D call TRBD1 (5 bases). The V gene lost 6 bases and the J gene lost 0 bases, with 11 bases spanning the gap. Germline CDR1 reads ENHRY; CDR2 reads SYGVKD. The CDR3 totals 14 residues.